The T cell receptor (beta chain) described here comes from a study of PD-1 blockade in mismatch repair-deficient tumors. This CDR3 is 13 amino acids long. Trimming pared 5 bases from V and 6 bases from J, leaving 11 bases between. Looked up from germline, CDR1 is SEHNR and CDR2 is FQNEAQ (reference sequence). About this clone: Antigen specificity is unknown.

Specified time point: approximately ten-day in vitro stimulation with candidate neoantigen peptide 3. PCR or immunohistochemistry showed mismatch repair deficiency in every enrolled patient. An approximately 10-day in vitro culture was run per each of seven reactive peptides. TCRdb's copy holds only in-frame clones and misses some; the assay was immunoSEQ multiplex PCR. The sample has 10,000 or so clones, 75% to 95% seen once. The genes are TRBV7-9 and TRBJ1-5; perhaps TRBD1 as D (5 bases). The receptor was derived from an adult with mismatch repair-deficient cancer. Specimen: cells cultured in vitro, collected from a patient treated with pembrolizumab. The CDR3 region is CASSQDTVQPQHF. In DNA form, the CDR3 reads TGTGCCAGCAGCCAGGACACTGTTCAGCCCCAGCATTTT.